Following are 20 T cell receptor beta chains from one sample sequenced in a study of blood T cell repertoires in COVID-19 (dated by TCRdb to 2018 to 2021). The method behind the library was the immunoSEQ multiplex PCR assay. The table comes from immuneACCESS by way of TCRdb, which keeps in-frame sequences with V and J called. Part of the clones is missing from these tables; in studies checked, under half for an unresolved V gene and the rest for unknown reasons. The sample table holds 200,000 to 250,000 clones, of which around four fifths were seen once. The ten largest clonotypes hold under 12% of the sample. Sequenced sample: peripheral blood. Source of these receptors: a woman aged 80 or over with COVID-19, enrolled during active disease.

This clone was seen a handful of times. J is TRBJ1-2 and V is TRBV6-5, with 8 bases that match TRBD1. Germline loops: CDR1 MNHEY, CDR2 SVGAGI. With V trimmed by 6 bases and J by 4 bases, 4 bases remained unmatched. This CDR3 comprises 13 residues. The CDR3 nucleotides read TGTGCCAGCAGGCGAGGACAGGGCTATGGCTACACCTTC. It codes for CASRRGQGYGYTF.

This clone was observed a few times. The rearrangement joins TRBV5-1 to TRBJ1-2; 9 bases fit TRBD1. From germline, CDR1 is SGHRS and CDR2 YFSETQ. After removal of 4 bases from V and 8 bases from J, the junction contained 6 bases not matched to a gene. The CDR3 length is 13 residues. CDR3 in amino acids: CASSQGQGGGYTF. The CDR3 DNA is TGCGCCAGCAGCCAGGGACAGGGTGGCGGCTACACCTTC.

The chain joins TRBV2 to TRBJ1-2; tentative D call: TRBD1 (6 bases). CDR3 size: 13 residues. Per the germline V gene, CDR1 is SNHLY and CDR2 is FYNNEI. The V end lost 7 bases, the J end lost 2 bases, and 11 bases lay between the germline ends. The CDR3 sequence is CASKGETNYGYTF. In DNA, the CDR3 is TGTGCCAGCAAGGGGGAGACGAACTATGGCTACACCTTC.

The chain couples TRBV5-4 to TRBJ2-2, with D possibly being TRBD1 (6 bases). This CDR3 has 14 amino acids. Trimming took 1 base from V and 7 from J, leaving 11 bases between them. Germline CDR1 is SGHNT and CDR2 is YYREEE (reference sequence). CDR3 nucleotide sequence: TGTGCCAGCAGCTTGAGACAGGCGGGCGGGGAGCTGTTTTTT. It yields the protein CASSLRQAGGELFF. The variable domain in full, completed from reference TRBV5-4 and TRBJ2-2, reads ETGVTQSPTHLIKTRGQQVTLRCSSQSGHNTVSWYQQALGQGPQFIFQYYREEENGRGNFPPRFSGLQFPNYSSELNVNALELDDSALYLCASSLRQAGGELFFGEGSRLTVL.

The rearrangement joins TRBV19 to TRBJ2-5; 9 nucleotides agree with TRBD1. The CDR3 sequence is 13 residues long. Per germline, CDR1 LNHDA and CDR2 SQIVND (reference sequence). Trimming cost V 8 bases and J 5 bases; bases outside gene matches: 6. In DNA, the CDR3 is TGTGCCAGTGGACAGGGGATTGTGGAGACCCAGTACTTC. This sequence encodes CASGQGIVETQYF.

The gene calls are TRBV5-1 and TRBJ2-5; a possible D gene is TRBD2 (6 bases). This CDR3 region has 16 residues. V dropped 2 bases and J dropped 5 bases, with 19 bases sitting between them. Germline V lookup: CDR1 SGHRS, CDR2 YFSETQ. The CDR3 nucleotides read TGCGCCAGCAGCTTCGGAAGTACGGGACTGTTCGAGACCCAGTACTTC. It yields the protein CASSFGSTGLFETQYF.

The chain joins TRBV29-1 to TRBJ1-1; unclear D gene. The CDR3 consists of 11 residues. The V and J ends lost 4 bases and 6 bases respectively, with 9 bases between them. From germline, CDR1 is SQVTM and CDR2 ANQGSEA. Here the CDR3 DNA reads TGCAGCGTTGGCAGCAGCGCTGAAGCTTTCTTT. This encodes CSVGSSAEAFF.

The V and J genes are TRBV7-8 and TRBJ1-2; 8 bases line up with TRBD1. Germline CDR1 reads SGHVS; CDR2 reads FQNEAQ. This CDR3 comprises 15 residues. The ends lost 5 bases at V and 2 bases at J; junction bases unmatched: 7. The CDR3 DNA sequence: TGTGCCAGCAGCCCCGGCGGACAGGGCAACTATGGCTACACCTTC. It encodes CASSPGGQGNYGYTF.

CDR3 DNA: TGTGCCTGGAGATTGGGCGGGGGGGCCCCCGGGGAGCTGTTTTTT. Residues: CAWRLGGGAPGELFF. The chain has TRBV30 and TRBJ2-2; 9 nucleotides line up with TRBD2. Germline V gene lookup returns CDR1 GTSNPN and CDR2 SVGIG (reference sequence). V shed 3 bases and J 6 bases; nucleotides not matched to a gene: 8. The CDR3 extends over 15 amino acids.

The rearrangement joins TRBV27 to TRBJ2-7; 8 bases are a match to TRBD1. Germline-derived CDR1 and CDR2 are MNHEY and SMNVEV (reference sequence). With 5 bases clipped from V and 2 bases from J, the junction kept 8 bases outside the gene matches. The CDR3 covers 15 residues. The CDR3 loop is CASSLTGTGPYEQYV. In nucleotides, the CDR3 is TGTGCCAGCAGTCTGACCGGGACAGGACCCTACGAGCAGTACGTC.

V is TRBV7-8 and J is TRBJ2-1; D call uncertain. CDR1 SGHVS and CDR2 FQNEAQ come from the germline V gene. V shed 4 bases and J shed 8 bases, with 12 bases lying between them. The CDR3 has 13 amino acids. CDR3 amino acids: CASSSEARDEQFF. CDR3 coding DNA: TGTGCCAGCAGCTCAGAAGCCCGGGATGAGCAGTTCTTC. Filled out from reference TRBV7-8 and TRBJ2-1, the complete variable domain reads GAGVSQSPRYKVAKRGQDVALRCDPISGHVSLFWYQQALGQGPEFLTYFQNEAQLDKSGLPSDRFFAERPEGSVSTLKIQRTQQEDSAVYLCASSSEARDEQFFGPGTRLTVL.

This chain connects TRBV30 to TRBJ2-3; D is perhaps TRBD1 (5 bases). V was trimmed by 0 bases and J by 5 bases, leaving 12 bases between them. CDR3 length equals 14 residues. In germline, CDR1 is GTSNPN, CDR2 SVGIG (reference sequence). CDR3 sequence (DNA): TGTGCCTGGAGTGTGTCAGGGCTGAAAGATACGCAGTATTTT. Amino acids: CAWSVSGLKDTQYF.

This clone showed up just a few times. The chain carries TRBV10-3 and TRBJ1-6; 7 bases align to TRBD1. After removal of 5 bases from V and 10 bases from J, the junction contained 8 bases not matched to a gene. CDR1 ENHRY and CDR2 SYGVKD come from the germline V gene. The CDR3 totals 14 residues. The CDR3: CAISIRDSDSPLHF. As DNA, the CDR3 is TGTGCCATCAGTATACGGGACAGCGACTCACCCCTCCACTTT.

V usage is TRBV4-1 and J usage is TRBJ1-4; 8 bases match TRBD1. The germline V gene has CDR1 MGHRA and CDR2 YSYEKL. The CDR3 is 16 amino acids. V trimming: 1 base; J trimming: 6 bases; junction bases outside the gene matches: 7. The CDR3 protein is CASSQGRTGMHEKLFF. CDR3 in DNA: TGCGCCAGCAGCCAAGGACGGACAGGGATGCATGAAAAACTGTTTTTT.

The CDR3 bases are TGTGCCAGTAGTACGAGCGGGGGGGCTAGAAATGAGCAGTTCTTC. Its protein is CASSTSGGARNEQFF. The chain joins TRBV19 to TRBJ2-1; TRBD2 aligns across 10 bases. The CDR3 loop spans 15 amino acids. The germline V gene encodes CDR1 LNHDA and CDR2 SQIVND (reference sequence). The trim removed 4 bases at V and 7 bases at J, leaving 7 bases unmatched.

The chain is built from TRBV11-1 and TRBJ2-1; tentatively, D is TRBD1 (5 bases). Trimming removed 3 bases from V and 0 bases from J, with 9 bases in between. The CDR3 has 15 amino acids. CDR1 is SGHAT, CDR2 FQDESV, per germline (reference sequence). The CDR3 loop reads CASSLDQGSYNEQFF. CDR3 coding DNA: TGTGCCAGCAGCTTGGATCAGGGCTCCTACAATGAGCAGTTCTTC. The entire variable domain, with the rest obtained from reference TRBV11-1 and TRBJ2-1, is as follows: EAEVAQSPRYKITEKSQAVAFWCDPISGHATLYWYRQILGQGPELLVQFQDESVVDDSQLPKDRFSAERLKGVDSTLKIQPAELGDSAMYLCASSLDQGSYNEQFFGPGTRLTVL.

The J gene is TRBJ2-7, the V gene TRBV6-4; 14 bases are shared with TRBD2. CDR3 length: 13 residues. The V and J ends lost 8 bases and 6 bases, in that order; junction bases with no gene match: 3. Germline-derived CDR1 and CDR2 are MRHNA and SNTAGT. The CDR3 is CASGGTSGGEQYV. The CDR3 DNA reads TGTGCCAGCGGGGGGACTAGCGGGGGCGAGCAGTACGTC.

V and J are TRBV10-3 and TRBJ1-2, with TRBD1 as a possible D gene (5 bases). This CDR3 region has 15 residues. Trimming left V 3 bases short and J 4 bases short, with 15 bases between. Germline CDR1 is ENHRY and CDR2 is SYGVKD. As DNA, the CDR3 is TGTGCCATCAGTGATATAGGGGCTCGGGTCTATGGCTACACCTTC. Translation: CAISDIGARVYGYTF.

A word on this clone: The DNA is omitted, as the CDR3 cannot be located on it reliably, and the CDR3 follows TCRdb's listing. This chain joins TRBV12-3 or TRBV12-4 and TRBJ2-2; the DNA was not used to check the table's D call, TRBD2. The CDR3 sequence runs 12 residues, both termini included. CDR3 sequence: CASSFGAGELFF.

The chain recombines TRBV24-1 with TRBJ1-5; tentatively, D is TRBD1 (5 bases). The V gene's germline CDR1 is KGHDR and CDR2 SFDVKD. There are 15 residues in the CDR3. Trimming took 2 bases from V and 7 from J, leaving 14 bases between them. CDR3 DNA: TGTGCCACCAGTGATTCACGGGGCGGGGGACAGCCCCAGCATTTT. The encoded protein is CATSDSRGGGQPQHF.